This TCR beta chain derives from a study of shared clonotypes between healthy human individuals. Study-wide results and caveats: Sampling included only blood; tissue repertoires likely differ. Sequencing depth was a factor that was expected to affect clonotype sharing among donors. When compared with the clonotypes that were shared by all four sorted-subset donors, the non-shared clonotypes turned out to have lower generation probabilities.

The naive CD8 subset, CD45RO-negative cells positively selected for CCR7, excluded terminally differentiated effector memory CD45RA+ cells. Note on this clone: Its target is unknown.

Researchers ran the assay at a deep level. Assay: immunoSEQ multiplex PCR; the TCRdb copy retains only in-frame clones and omits some. The table includes about 2.2 million clones, roughly 91% detected once. CDR1 SGHNT and CDR2 YYREEE come from the germline V gene (reference sequence). CDR3 length: 17 amino acids. Losses at the gene ends were 4 bases for V and 6 bases for J; bases not matched to a gene: 13. This receptor was identified in a man aged 18 to 29 in good health. Some clones in this sample may be carry-over from other donors' samples. What was sequenced was naive CD8+ T cells from PBMCs. The rearrangement uses TRBV5-4 and TRBJ1-1; 12 nucleotides align to TRBD1. CDR3 in amino acids: CASSAWDRGREVAEAFF. DNA of the CDR3: TGTGCCAGCAGCGCCTGGGACAGGGGGCGCGAGGTGGCTGAAGCTTTCTTT.